This TCR beta chain appears in the sequencing data of a study of metastatic and nonmetastatic thyroid tumors. Nobody among the patients had been given any treatment before thyroid surgery. The CDR3 sequence is 15 residues long. The germline CDR1 and CDR2 sequences are SGHAT and FQDESV (reference sequence). The V and J ends lost 1 base and 7 bases respectively, with 14 bases between them. TCRdb re-analyzed the PCR reads through MiXCR. The sample yields tens of thousands of clones, 24% seen once. This clone was counted a few times. Input material: tumor tissue. The chain couples TRBV11-1 to TRBJ2-1; possible D gene TRBD2, 6 bases. The sequence came from a female donor with papillary thyroid cancer or a benign thyroid nodule (not recorded which). Some clones in this sample may be carry-over from other donors' samples. CDR3 bases: TGTGCCAGCAGCTTAGGTCAGGGAGGTGGAAATGAGCAGTTCTTC. Translation gives CASSLGQGGGNEQFF.